The 2 T cell receptor beta chains reported below all come from one sample, sequenced in a study of shared clonotypes between healthy human individuals. As defined, naive CD8 cells were CD45RO-negative and positively selected for CCR7, with terminally differentiated effector memory CD45RA+ cells excluded. Libraries were prepared by immunoSEQ multiplex PCR; TCRdb keeps only in-frame clonotypes and omits some of them. The sample has about 1,900,000 clones, about 95% seen once. Sequenced material: naive CD8+ T cells sorted from blood. The receptors were gathered from a man aged 18-30 years in good health.

A remark on this clone: The germline gene is not matched at one end of the junction; a read error may be the cause. The chain carries TRBV27 and TRBJ2-1; 10 bases are a match to TRBD2. The CDR3 length is 11 residues. From germline, CDR1 is MNHEY and CDR2 SMNVEV (reference sequence). The CDR3 bases are TGTGCCAGCGGACCGGGACTAGCGTTCCTCTTC. Protein: CASGPGLAFLF.

The J gene is TRBJ2-7, the V gene TRBV27; TRBD1 aligns across 9 bases. The CDR3 totals 14 residues. The V and J ends lost 3 bases and 4 bases, in that order; junction bases with no gene match: 4. The V gene's germline CDR1 is MNHEY and CDR2 SMNVEV (reference sequence). This chain's CDR3 is CASSFGTGRYEQYF. The CDR3 DNA reads as TGTGCCAGCAGTTTTGGGACAGGGAGGTACGAGCAGTACTTC.